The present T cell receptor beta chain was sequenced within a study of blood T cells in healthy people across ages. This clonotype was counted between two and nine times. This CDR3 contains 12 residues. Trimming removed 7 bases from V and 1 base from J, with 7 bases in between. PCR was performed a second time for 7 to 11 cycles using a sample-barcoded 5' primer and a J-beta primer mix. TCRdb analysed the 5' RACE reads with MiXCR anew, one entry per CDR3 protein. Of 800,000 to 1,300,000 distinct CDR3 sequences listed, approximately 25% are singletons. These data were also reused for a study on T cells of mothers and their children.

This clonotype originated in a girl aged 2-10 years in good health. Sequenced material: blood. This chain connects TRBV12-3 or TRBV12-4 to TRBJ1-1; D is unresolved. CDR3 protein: CASKHENTEAFF. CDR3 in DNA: TGTGCCAGCAAACACGAGAACACTGAAGCTTTCTTT.